Following are 14 T cell receptor beta chains from one sample sequenced in a study of cytomegalovirus exposure and HLA in healthy donors. The method was immunoSEQ multiplex PCR; TCRdb's version includes in-frame clones alone and lacks a portion of them. The repertoire holds more than 150,000 clones, with more than 75% as singletons. Input material: PBMCs. These receptors all come from a man in his late teens or twenties in good health and CMV-seropositive.

This chain links TRBV27 with TRBJ1-1, with 9 positions matching TRBD1. This CDR3 comprises 16 residues. Germline-derived CDR1 and CDR2 are MNHEY and SMNVEV (reference sequence). V lost 4 bases, J lost 3 bases, and 9 bases stayed unmatched. The CDR3 sequence is CASSYSVGTGYTEAFF. CDR3 coding DNA: TGTGCCAGCAGTTATTCTGTCGGGACAGGGTACACTGAAGCTTTCTTT.

This chain connects TRBV4-1 to TRBJ1-2; D unclear. The CDR3 length is 13 residues. Germline V CDR1 and CDR2: MGHRA, YSYEKL. V was shortened by 0 bases and J by 5 bases, with 7 bases between the two germline ends. The chain's CDR3 is CASSQDSLYGYTF. The CDR3, as DNA: TGCGCCAGCAGCCAAGATTCCCTGTATGGCTACACCTTC.

The genes are TRBV6-5 and TRBJ1-1, with D maybe TRBD1 (6 bases). The V end lost 2 bases, the J end lost 7 bases, and 14 bases lay between the germline ends. Germline loops: CDR1 MNHEY, CDR2 SVGAGI. The CDR3 length is 14 residues. The DNA for the CDR3 is TGTGCCAGCAGTTACGACAGGAGGACTCTTGAAGCTTTCTTT. This sequence encodes CASSYDRRTLEAFF.

The chain employs TRBV4-3 and TRBJ2-5; 9 bases match TRBD2. CDR1 and CDR2 from the germline V gene are LGHNA and YSLEER. The V and J ends lost 0 bases and 1 base, in that order; junction bases with no gene match: 9. This CDR3 is built from 18 residues. The CDR3, as DNA: TGCGCCAGCAGCCAAGATCCCCCGACTAGCGGAATCCAAGAGACCCAGTACTTC. Translating gives CASSQDPPTSGIQETQYF.

This clone was seen once. This chain uses TRBV6-5 with TRBJ2-7; tentatively, D is TRBD1 (5 bases). Germline V CDR1 and CDR2: MNHEY, SVGAGI. The V end was cut by 0 bases, the J end by 6 bases, with 15 bases between. The CDR3 has 15 amino acids. This CDR3 reads CASSYSPPAGREQYF. The DNA of the CDR3 is TGTGCCAGCAGTTACTCCCCCCCTGCAGGGCGCGAGCAGTACTTC.

The CDR3 nucleotides read TGTGCCTGGAGTGCACTAGGGGAAAAACTGTTTTTT. This codes for CAWSALGEKLFF. The V gene is TRBV30, the J gene TRBJ1-4; the D is unclear. The V and J ends lost 1 base and 8 bases respectively, with 8 bases between them. Germline-derived CDR1 and CDR2 are GTSNPN and SVGIG (reference sequence). The CDR3 is 12 amino acids.

This chain links TRBV7-2 with TRBJ2-3, with D tentatively TRBD2 (6 bases). CDR3 length: 17 residues. Germline values: CDR1 SGHTA, CDR2 FQGNSA. The germline V and J ends were trimmed by 0 bases and 0 bases, with 13 bases remaining between them. The CDR3 region is CASSLASAGSSTDTQYF. For the CDR3, the DNA is TGTGCCAGCAGCTTAGCGTCTGCGGGATCAAGCACAGATACGCAGTATTTT. Together with reference TRBV7-2 and TRBJ2-3, the CDR3 gives the full variable domain: GAGVSQSPSNKVTEKGKDVELRCDPISGHTALYWYRQSLGQGLEFLIYFQGNSAPDKSGLPSDRFSAERTGGSVSTLTIQRTQQEDSAVYLCASSLASAGSSTDTQYFGPGTRLTVL.

The chain couples TRBV27 to TRBJ2-3; maybe TRBD1 (5 bases). Germline values: CDR1 MNHEY, CDR2 SMNVEV (reference sequence). The CDR3 is 14 residues long. The V end was cut by 5 bases, the J end by 0 bases, with 9 bases between. CDR3 sequence: CASSQGSSTDTQYF. CDR3 sequence (DNA): TGTGCCAGCAGTCAGGGTTCCAGCACAGATACGCAGTATTTT.

This sequence joins TRBV28 and TRBJ1-1; weak D call: TRBD1 (5 bases). The V and J ends lost 3 bases and 0 bases respectively, with 14 bases between them. Germline V gene sequence: CDR1 MDHEN, CDR2 SYDVKM. The CDR3 covers 16 residues. The CDR3 loop is CASSLDPTVMNTEAFF. The CDR3 region has the DNA TGTGCCAGCAGTTTGGACCCGACAGTCATGAACACTGAAGCTTTCTTT.

This chain links TRBV27 with TRBJ2-2; no reliable D call. CDR3 size: 14 residues. CDR1 is MNHEY, CDR2 SMNVEV, per germline (reference sequence). V dropped 7 bases and J dropped 1 base, with 10 bases sitting between them. The DNA for the CDR3 is TGTGCCAGCACCCTGGGCCTGAACACCGGGGAGCTGTTTTTT. Translated: CASTLGLNTGELFF.

The chain is built from TRBV14 and TRBJ2-2, with a weak D call TRBD2 (6 bases). Germline assignment: CDR1 SGHDN and CDR2 FVKESK. The CDR3 sequence is 15 residues long. V was trimmed by 3 bases and J by 2 bases, leaving 10 bases between them. The CDR3 DNA reads as TGTGCCAGCAGCCAGGGACTTTTCAACACCGGGGAGCTGTTTTTT. Translated, it gives CASSQGLFNTGELFF.

The rearrangement joins TRBV30 to TRBJ2-2; a weak D match, TRBD1 (5 bases). Deletions cut 4 bases from V and 5 bases from J, with 11 bases between. The CDR3 is 13 amino acids. Germline CDR1 reads GTSNPN; CDR2 reads SVGIG (reference sequence). The CDR3 sequence: CAWIREGTGELFF. DNA for the CDR3: TGTGCCTGGATCAGGGAAGGGACCGGGGAGCTGTTTTTT.

This clone has more than one count but fewer than ten. V and J are TRBV9 and TRBJ2-5, with D possibly being TRBD2 (6 bases). CDR1 is SGDLS, CDR2 YYNGEE, per germline. Trimming took off 4 bases at V and 5 bases at J, with 15 bases between the two ends. The CDR3 covers 14 residues. The CDR3 DNA follows: TGTGCCAGCAGCACCCGACTAGAACGGGAGACCCAGTACTTC. It specifies CASSTRLERETQYF.

The chain is built from TRBV7-2 and TRBJ2-3; D is undetermined. Germline-derived CDR1 and CDR2 are SGHTA and FQGNSA. The CDR3 covers 14 residues. The ends were cut back, 2 bases at V and 6 bases at J, with 12 bases in the middle. The CDR3, as DNA: TGTGCCAGCAGCTTAAGTGCCGCCGCGGATACGCAGTATTTT. It is translated as CASSLSAAADTQYF.